Included here is one TCR beta chain sequence, with context. Its antigen remains unidentified. The library came from three nested PCR rounds adapted from ARM-PCR protocols. TCRdb reprocessed the multiplex PCR reads with MiXCR, giving one entry per CDR3 protein. This sample has some 95,000 distinct CDR3 sequences; 80% occur once, and the top ten carry around 30%. The template was RNA from unsorted bulk tissue. Distant lung tissue was collected more than 3 cm away from the tumor edge. Germline trimming cut 2 bases from V and 6 bases from J; bases unmatched to any gene: 12. Germline V gene sequence: CDR1 SGHRS, CDR2 YFSETQ. This CDR3 contains 18 residues. The sample comes from a study of tumor and adjacent non-tumor tissue in lung cancer. Across the whole study: Stage I to III disease affected roughly ten men and roughly 5 women aged about 31 to 85. Study-level findings and limits: Higher tumor TCR diversity was associated with shorter survival.

The receptor was isolated from a man aged 60-69 years with small cell lung cancer. The sequencing sample was made of distant non-tumor lung tissue. The V and J genes are TRBV5-1 and TRBJ2-2; the match to TRBD2 covers 11 bases. CDR3 sequence reads: CASSFLGLAGDGAGELFF. The CDR3 DNA reads TGCGCCAGCAGCTTCCTCGGACTAGCGGGCGATGGCGCCGGGGAGCTGTTTTTT.